The clone carrying this TCR beta chain came up many times. This specimen belongs to a study of T-cell reconstitution after alpha-beta-depleted transplantation in children. Unique molecular identifiers were used to barcode this TCRbeta library. TCRdb independently ran MiXCR on the PCR reads; one entry per CDR3 protein. The profile shows over 550,000 distinct CDR3 sequences, roughly 10% of them singletons. Per the germline V gene, CDR1 is MDHEN and CDR2 is SYDVKM. The V segment lost 7 bases and the J segment 2 bases; nucleotides outside the gene matches: 12. This CDR3 comprises 16 residues. This receptor was taken from a human donor who donated a stem cell graft to a child with acute myeloid leukemia. Sequences were derived from PBMCs from the stem cell graft donor, sampled from the stem cell graft. V gene TRBV28 combines with J gene TRBJ2-7; 9 bases map to TRBD1. CDR3 amino acids: CASTPRGTGQAYEQYF. DNA of the CDR3: TGTGCCAGCACTCCGAGGGGGACAGGGCAAGCCTACGAGCAGTACTTC.